This T cell receptor (beta chain) appears in the sequencing data of a study of OX40 agonist ivuxolimab in advanced cancers. Study context: The patients received ivuxolimab by intravenous route every 2 weeks at 0.01 to 10 mg/kg.

The protocol was immunoSEQ multiplex PCR, while the TCRdb copy is restricted to in-frame clones and leaves out a portion. This table holds fewer than 85,000 clones, around 85% found once. Comments on this clone: As yet, its antigen is unknown.

Broader study findings: Clonal expansion was among the lowest in partial responders at 0.1-3.0 mg/kg, especially CD8+. Expanded clones belonging to CD8+ T cells outnumbered, on average, those of CD4+. Antigen specificity was not determined for the expanded peripheral T cells.

V was shortened by 4 bases and J by 0 bases, with 26 bases between the two germline ends. The CDR3 is 20 amino acids. The germline CDR1 and CDR2 sequences are MDHEN and SYDVKM. The chain employs TRBV28 and TRBJ2-3; D might be TRBD1 (6 bases). The receptor was isolated from an adult with an advanced solid tumor such as melanoma, head and neck, liver or kidney cancer. The material was CD4+ or CD8+ T cells sorted from blood, obtained in a trial of the OX40 agonist ivuxolimab. The DNA for the CDR3 is TGTGCCAGCAGTTCCTACACCCCGGAGCAGGGGTTGTATAGCACAGATACGCAGTATTTT. Protein: CASSSYTPEQGLYSTDTQYF.